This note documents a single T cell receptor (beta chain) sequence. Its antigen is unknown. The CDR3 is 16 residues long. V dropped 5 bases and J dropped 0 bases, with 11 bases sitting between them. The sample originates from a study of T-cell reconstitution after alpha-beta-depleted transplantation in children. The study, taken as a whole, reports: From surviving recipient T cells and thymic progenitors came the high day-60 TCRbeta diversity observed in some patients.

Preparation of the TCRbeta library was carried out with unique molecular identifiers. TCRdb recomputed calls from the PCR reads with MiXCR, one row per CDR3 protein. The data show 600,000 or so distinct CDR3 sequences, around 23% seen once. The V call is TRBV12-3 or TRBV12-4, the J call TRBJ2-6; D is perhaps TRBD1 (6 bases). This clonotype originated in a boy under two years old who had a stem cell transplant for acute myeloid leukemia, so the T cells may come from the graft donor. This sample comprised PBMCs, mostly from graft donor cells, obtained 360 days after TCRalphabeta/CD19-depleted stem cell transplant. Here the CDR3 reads CASSKQGPSGANVLTF. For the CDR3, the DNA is TGTGCCAGCAGTAAACAGGGACCCTCTGGGGCCAACGTCCTGACTTTC.